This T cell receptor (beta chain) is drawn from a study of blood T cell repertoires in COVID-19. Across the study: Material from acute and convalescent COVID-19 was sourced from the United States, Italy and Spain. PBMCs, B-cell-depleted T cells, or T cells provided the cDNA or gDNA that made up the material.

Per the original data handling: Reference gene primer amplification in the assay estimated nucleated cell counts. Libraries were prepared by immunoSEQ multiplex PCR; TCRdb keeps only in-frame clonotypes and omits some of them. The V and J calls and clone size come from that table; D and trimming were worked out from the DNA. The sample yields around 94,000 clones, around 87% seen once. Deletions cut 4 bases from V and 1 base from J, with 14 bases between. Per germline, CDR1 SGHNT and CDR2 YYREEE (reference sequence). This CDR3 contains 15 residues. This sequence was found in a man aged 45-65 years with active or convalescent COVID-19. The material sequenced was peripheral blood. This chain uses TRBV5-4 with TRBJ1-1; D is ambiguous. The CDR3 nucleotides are TGTGCCAGCAGCAGCGGTGGAGCGTCGAACACTGAAGCTTTCTTT. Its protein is CASSSGGASNTEAFF.